Sequencing of this T cell receptor beta chain was carried out in a study of blood T cell repertoires in COVID-19. Study as a whole: Some COVID-19 samples were acute and others convalescent; all came from the United States, Italy and Spain. The analysed material was cDNA or gDNA that came from T cells, B-cell-depleted T cells, or PBMCs.

Per the authors' pipeline: Amplified reference gene primers provided the basis for estimating nucleated cell counts. TCRdb's table, derived via immunoSEQ multiplex PCR, lists solely in-frame clones and lacks some. D and trimming come from the DNA, and the V and J calls and clone size come from that table. The data contain 230,000 or so clones, around 86% of them seen just once; the ten biggest clones take up roughly 4.9%. Germline values: CDR1 LNHDA, CDR2 SQIVND (reference sequence). This CDR3 is 14 amino acids long. V shed 0 bases, J shed 8 bases, and the junction held 4 bases outside the gene matches.

The chain uses TRBV19 and TRBJ2-1; 7 bases map to TRBD1. This TCR was sampled from a human donor in a cohort sampled during active COVID-19. The source material was peripheral blood. CDR3 DNA sequence: TGTGCCAGTAGTATAGAGAGAGGGGGCGATGAGCAGTTCTTC. Translation gives CASSIERGGDEQFF.